This T cell receptor beta chain was sequenced during a study of spatial heterogeneity in lung cancer. Time point specified: sample taken at primary tumor resection. Extraction of whole RNA from tumor, nontumor lung or frozen PBMC preceded unsorted sequencing. This clonotype was picked up many times. One end of the junction is discordant with germline, which a read error may explain. TCRdb re-called the 5' RACE reads through MiXCR, storing one row per CDR3 protein. The table has tens of thousands of distinct CDR3 sequences, roughly 5.5% seen once; the top ten hold approximately 24%. This TCR came from a female donor with early-stage non-small cell lung cancer. Sequencing was performed on PBMCs, taken at surgery.

CDR3 in DNA: TGTGCCAGCAGTCGTAGGGGGGGCGAGAGTCAAGGGACCCAGTACTTC. The encoded protein is CASSRRGGESQGTQYF. The V and J genes are TRBV3-1 and TRBJ2-5; D might be TRBD2 (7 bases). Germline V gene sequence: CDR1 LGHDT, CDR2 YNNKEL (reference sequence). The CDR3 sequence is 16 residues long.